One and the same sample provided the 18 T cell receptor beta chains below, sequenced in a study of shared clonotypes between healthy human individuals. Here immunoSEQ multiplex PCR was the method, and the copy in TCRdb shows in-frame clones only, minus some. The sample holds some 500,000 clones, roughly 78% seen once. Input material: PBMCs. These receptor sequences come from a woman aged 40-49 years in good health. Some clones in this sample may be carry-over from other donors' samples.

The gene calls are TRBV6-1 and TRBJ2-1; D gene unclear. Trimming cost V 5 bases and J 15 bases, with 5 bases left between them. The CDR3 is made up of 8 amino acids. Germline V lookup: CDR1 MNHNS, CDR2 SASEGT. The CDR3 region is CASSLRFF. The CDR3 nucleotides read TGTGCCAGCAGTTTAAGGTTCTTC.

The CDR3 loop reads CAISTSVDQETQYF. The CDR3 region has the DNA TGTGCCATCAGCACAAGTGTAGACCAAGAGACCCAGTACTTC. The chain uses TRBV10-3 and TRBJ2-5; D remains unclear. Trimming shortened V by 6 bases and J by 0 bases, and 11 bases separated the two germline ends. This CDR3 has 14 residues. The germline V gene encodes CDR1 ENHRY and CDR2 SYGVKD.

This rearrangement joins TRBV5-1 to TRBJ1-3, with D tentatively TRBD1 (5 bases). The CDR3 sequence is 16 residues long. The germline gives CDR1 SGHRS, CDR2 YFSETQ. The V end was cut by 0 bases, the J end by 3 bases, with 13 bases between. CDR3 loop: CASSLVGRGYGNTIYF. Here the CDR3 DNA reads TGCGCCAGCAGCTTGGTAGGGCGGGGGTATGGAAACACCATATATTTT.

V gene TRBV6-5 combines with J gene TRBJ2-1, with 13 bases identical to TRBD2. Germline V gene lookup returns CDR1 MNHEY and CDR2 SVGAGI. V dropped 4 bases and J dropped 0; count of bases not matched to a gene: 0. The CDR3 has 16 residues. CDR3 DNA: TGTGCCAGCAGTTGGACTAGCGGGAGCTCCTACAATGAGCAGTTCTTC. Translating it yields CASSWTSGSSYNEQFF.

This clone was seen a single time. Written as DNA, the CDR3 is TGTGCCAGCAGCACCTTTTTCACTAGCGGGAACGTAGATACGCAGTATTTT. Amino acids: CASSTFFTSGNVDTQYF. V usage is TRBV7-9 and J usage is TRBJ2-3; the match to TRBD2 covers 10 bases. The CDR3 sequence is 17 residues long. V shed 5 bases and J 5 bases; nucleotides not matched to a gene: 13. Per the germline V gene, CDR1 is SEHNR and CDR2 is FQNEAQ (reference sequence). Together with reference TRBV7-9 and TRBJ2-3, the CDR3 gives the full variable domain: DTGVSQNPRHKITKRGQNVTFRCDPISEHNRLYWYRQTLGQGPEFLTYFQNEAQLEKSRLLSDRFSAERPKGSFSTLEIQRTEQGDSAMYLCASSTFFTSGNVDTQYFGPGTRLTVL.

This clone was counted between two and nine times. The chain combines TRBV19 with TRBJ2-4, with 9 bases matching TRBD2. Trimming at V came to 2 bases and at J to 8 bases, leaving 10 bases not matched to a gene. Germline V gene lookup returns CDR1 LNHDA and CDR2 SQIVND (reference sequence). This CDR3 has 16 residues. CDR3 nucleotides: TGTGCCAGTAGTATAACCCCTGCGGGAGGGGCCCACATTCAGTACTTC. It encodes CASSITPAGGAHIQYF.

The J gene is TRBJ1-5, the V gene TRBV15; no clear D. The CDR3 length is 15 residues. The V end lost 1 base, the J end lost 1 base, and 8 bases lay between the germline ends. Germline V CDR1 and CDR2: LNHNV, YYDKDF (reference sequence). CDR3 amino acids: CATSRGQSSNQPQHF. The CDR3 DNA reads as TGTGCCACCAGCAGAGGACAATCCAGCAATCAGCCCCAGCATTTT.

This chain connects TRBV27 to TRBJ2-1; 11 bases map to TRBD2. With 5 bases clipped from V and 6 bases from J, the junction kept 6 bases outside the gene matches. Germline-derived CDR1 and CDR2 are MNHEY and SMNVEV (reference sequence). The CDR3 runs 15 residues. CDR3 coding DNA: TGTGCCAGCAGTCTAGGACTAGCGGGCCCCAATGAGCAGTTCTTC. This codes for CASSLGLAGPNEQFF.

The chain uses TRBV28 and TRBJ2-4, with 8 nucleotides matching TRBD2. Germline CDR1 reads MDHEN; CDR2 reads SYDVKM. The CDR3 spans 15 residues. Trimming took 3 bases from V and 4 from J; bases not matched to a gene: 5. CDR3 bases: TGTGCCAGCAGTTTCCCCGGCGGGAGGAAAAACATTCAGTACTTC. It encodes CASSFPGGRKNIQYF.

This chain joins TRBV7-8 and TRBJ2-3, with a tentative D call TRBD2 (6 bases). This CDR3 spans 17 amino acids. Between the trimmed V and J ends, which lost 5 bases and 6 bases, there was a span of 24 bases. The germline CDR1 and CDR2 sequences are SGHVS and FQNEAQ. CDR3 coding DNA: TGTGCCAGCAGCCCCCCCGGGAGAGAGGGGAATGGGGATACGCAGTATTTT. This translates into CASSPPGREGNGDTQYF.

The V and J genes are TRBV7-2 and TRBJ2-4; TRBD2 agrees at 8 bases. The CDR3 extends over 15 amino acids. The ends lost 4 bases at V and 7 bases at J; junction bases unmatched: 9. From germline, CDR1 is SGHTA and CDR2 FQGNSA. Here the CDR3 DNA reads TGTGCCAGCAGCTCCCGACTAGCGCAATTCAACATTCAGTACTTC. Translating it yields CASSSRLAQFNIQYF.

The V call is TRBV4-3, the J call TRBJ2-7; 8 nucleotides line up with TRBD2. This CDR3 is 16 amino acids long. Per germline, CDR1 LGHNA and CDR2 YSLEER. The J segment lost 4 bases and the V segment lost 4 bases, leaving 12 bases of the junction unmatched. The DNA of the CDR3 is TGCGCCAGCAGCCTGCGGAGCGGGAGCGAGGGATACGAGCAGTACTTC. Its translation is CASSLRSGSEGYEQYF.

The chain couples TRBV15 to TRBJ2-3; D unclear. With 2 bases removed from V and 8 bases from J, the gap between germline ends came to 14 bases. The germline gives CDR1 LNHNV, CDR2 YYDKDF (reference sequence). The CDR3 spans 14 residues. CDR3 DNA: TGTGCCACCAGCAGAAGTAACAGAGCAGGTACGCAGTATTTT. It translates to CATSRSNRAGTQYF. The variable domain in full, completed from reference TRBV15 and TRBJ2-3, reads DAMVIQNPRYQVTQFGKPVTLSCSQTLNHNVMYWYQQKSSQAPKLLFHYYDKDFNNEADTPDNFQSRRPNTSFCFLDIRSPGLGDTAMYLCATSRSNRAGTQYFGPGTRLTVL.

This chain connects TRBV7-9 to TRBJ1-3, with unresolved D. CDR1 and CDR2 from the germline V gene are SEHNR and FQNEAQ (reference sequence). The CDR3 is 13 residues long. Trimming removed 5 bases at V and 3 bases at J, with 8 bases between. The CDR3 nucleotides are TGTGCCAGCAGCCTTTCCTTTGGAAACACCATATATTTT. It encodes CASSLSFGNTIYF. The full variable domain, in which reference TRBV7-9 and TRBJ1-3 provide the parts outside the CDR3, is DTGVSQNPRHKITKRGQNVTFRCDPISEHNRLYWYRQTLGQGPEFLTYFQNEAQLEKSRLLSDRFSAERPKGSFSTLEIQRTEQGDSAMYLCASSLSFGNTIYFGEGSWLTVV.

This clone has just one count. This chain uses TRBV28 with TRBJ2-6; no clear D. The CDR3 runs 17 residues. Looked up from germline, CDR1 is MDHEN and CDR2 is SYDVKM. V lost 2 bases to trimming and J lost 0 bases, with 11 bases between them. CDR3 protein: CASSLGVHGSGANVLTF. CDR3 in DNA: TGTGCCAGCAGTTTAGGGGTCCACGGCTCTGGGGCCAACGTCCTGACTTTC.

This clone was observed a handful of times. The V and J genes are TRBV7-2 and TRBJ1-1; unclear D gene. Germline CDR1 reads SGHTA; CDR2 reads FQGNSA. V lost 3 bases and J lost 3, with 14 bases in between. The length of the CDR3 is 15 residues. The CDR3 sequence: CASSFAALRYTEAFF. The CDR3 DNA follows: TGTGCCAGCAGCTTCGCAGCACTTCGGTACACTGAAGCTTTCTTT.

The rearrangement uses TRBV19 and TRBJ2-7, with D possibly TRBD1 on 6 matching bases. Germline CDR1 is LNHDA and CDR2 is SQIVND (reference sequence). CDR3 length equals 15 residues. V gave up 4 bases and J gave up 1 base, with 14 bases separating them. DNA of the CDR3: TGTGCCAGTAGTAAAATATCGGACAGATCCTACGAGCAGTACTTC. Residues: CASSKISDRSYEQYF.

The V gene is TRBV4-1, the J gene TRBJ1-5; 7 nucleotides match TRBD1. Germline V gives CDR1 MGHRA, CDR2 YSYEKL. V shed 4 bases, J shed 5 bases, and the junction held 5 bases outside the gene matches. The CDR3 covers 14 residues. In DNA form, the CDR3 reads TGCGCCAGCAGCCTACAGGGGCTGCATCAGCCCCAGCATTTT. This codes for CASSLQGLHQPQHF.